This T cell receptor (beta chain) was recorded in a study of blood T cell repertoires in COVID-19. This clone was seen only a few times. The repertoire was sequenced with immunoSEQ multiplex PCR; TCRdb's copy has only in-frame clones and lacks some. The sample lists 200,000 or so clones; around 75% were seen once. Sequencing input: peripheral blood. The sequence came from a human donor in a cohort sampled during active COVID-19.

CDR3 sequence: CASSVVAPEDYGYTF. Here the CDR3 DNA reads TGTGCCAGCAGCGTAGTTGCTCCGGAGGACTATGGCTACACCTTC. This chain uses TRBV9 with TRBJ1-2; the D is unclear. This CDR3 is 15 amino acids long. Germline assignment: CDR1 SGDLS and CDR2 YYNGEE. V was shortened by 0 bases and J by 3 bases, with 12 bases between the two germline ends.